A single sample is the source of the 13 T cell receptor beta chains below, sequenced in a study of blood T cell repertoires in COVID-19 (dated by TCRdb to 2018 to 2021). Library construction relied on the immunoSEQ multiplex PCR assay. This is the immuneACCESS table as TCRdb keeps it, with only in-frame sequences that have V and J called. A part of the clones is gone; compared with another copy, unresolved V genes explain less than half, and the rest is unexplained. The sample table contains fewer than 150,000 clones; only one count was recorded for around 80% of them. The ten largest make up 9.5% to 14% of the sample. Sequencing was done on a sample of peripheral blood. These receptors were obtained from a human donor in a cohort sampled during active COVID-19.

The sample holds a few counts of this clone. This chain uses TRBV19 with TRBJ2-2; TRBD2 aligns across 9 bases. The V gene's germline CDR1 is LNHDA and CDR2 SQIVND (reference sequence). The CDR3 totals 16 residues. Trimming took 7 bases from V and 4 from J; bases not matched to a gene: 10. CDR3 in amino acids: CASTTRGGAGTGELFF. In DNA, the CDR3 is TGTGCCAGTACCACCCGCGGGGGGGCTGGCACCGGGGAGCTGTTTTTT.

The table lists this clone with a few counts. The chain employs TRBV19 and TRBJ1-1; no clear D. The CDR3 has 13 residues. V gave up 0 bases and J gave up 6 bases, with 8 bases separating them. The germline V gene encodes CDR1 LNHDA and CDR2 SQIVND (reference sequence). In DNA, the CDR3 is TGTGCCAGTAGTATAGATGGCGGCGCTGAAGCTTTCTTT. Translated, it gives CASSIDGGAEAFF.

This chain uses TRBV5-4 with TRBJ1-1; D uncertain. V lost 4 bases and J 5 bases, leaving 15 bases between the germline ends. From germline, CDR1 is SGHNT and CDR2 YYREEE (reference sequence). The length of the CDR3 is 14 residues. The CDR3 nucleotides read TGTGCCAGCAGCGTCGGGATTCCGGGAACTGAAGCTTTCTTT. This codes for CASSVGIPGTEAFF.

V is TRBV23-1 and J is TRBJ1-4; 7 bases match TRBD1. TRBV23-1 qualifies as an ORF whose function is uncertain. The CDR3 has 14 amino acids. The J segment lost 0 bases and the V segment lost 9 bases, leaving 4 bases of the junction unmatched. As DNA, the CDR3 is TGCGCCAGGACAGGGCGGGCAACTAATGAAAAACTGTTTTTT. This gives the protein CARTGRATNEKLFF.

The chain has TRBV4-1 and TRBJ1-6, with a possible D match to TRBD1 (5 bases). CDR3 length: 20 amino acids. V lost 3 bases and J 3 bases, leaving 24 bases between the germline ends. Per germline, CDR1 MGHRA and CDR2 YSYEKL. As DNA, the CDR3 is TGCGCCAGCAGCCACGAGCGGGGGATCCAGCTGTTCAACTATAATTCACCCCTCCACTTT. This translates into CASSHERGIQLFNYNSPLHF.

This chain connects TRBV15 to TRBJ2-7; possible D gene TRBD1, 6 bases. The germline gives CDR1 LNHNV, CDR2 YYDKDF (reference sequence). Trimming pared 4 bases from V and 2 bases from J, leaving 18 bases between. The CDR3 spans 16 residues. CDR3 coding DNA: TGTGCCACCAGCAACCCCTCCCCTCAGGGGACCTACGAGCAGTACTTC. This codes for CATSNPSPQGTYEQYF. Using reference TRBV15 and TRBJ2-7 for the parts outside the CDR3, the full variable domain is DAMVIQNPRYQVTQFGKPVTLSCSQTLNHNVMYWYQQKSSQAPKLLFHYYDKDFNNEADTPDNFQSRRPNTSFCFLDIRSPGLGDTAMYLCATSNPSPQGTYEQYFGPGTRLTVT.

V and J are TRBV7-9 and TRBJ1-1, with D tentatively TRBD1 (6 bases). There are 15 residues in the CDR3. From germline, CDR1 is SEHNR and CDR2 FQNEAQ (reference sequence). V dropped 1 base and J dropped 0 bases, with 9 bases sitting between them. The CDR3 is CASSLEGGMNTEAFF. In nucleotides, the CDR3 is TGTGCCAGCAGCTTAGAAGGGGGAATGAACACTGAAGCTTTCTTT.

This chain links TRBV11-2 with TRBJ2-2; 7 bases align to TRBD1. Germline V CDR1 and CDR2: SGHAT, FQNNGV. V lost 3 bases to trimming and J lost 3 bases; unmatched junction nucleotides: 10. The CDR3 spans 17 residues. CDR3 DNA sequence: TGTGCCAGCAGCTTCGTGTGGGGACAGATCTACACCGGGGAGCTGTTTTTT. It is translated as CASSFVWGQIYTGELFF. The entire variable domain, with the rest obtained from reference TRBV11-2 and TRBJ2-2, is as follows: EAGVAQSPRYKIIEKRQSVAFWCNPISGHATLYWYQQILGQGPKLLIQFQNNGVVDDSQLPKDRFSAERLKGVDSTLKIQPAKLEDSAVYLCASSFVWGQIYTGELFFGEGSRLTVL.

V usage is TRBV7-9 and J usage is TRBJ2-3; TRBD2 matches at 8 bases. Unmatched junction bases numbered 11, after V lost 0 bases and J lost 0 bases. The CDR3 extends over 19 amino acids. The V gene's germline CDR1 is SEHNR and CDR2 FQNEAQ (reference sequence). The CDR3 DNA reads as TGTGCCAGCAGCTTAGCGACGAGCGGGGGTGGAACCAGCACAGATACGCAGTATTTT. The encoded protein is CASSLATSGGGTSTDTQYF.

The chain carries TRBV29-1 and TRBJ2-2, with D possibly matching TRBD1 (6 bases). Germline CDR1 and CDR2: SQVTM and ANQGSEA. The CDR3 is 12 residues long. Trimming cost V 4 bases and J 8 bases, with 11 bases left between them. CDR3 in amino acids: CSVGGPEGELFF. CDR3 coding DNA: TGCAGCGTTGGGGGGCCCGAGGGGGAGCTGTTTTTT.

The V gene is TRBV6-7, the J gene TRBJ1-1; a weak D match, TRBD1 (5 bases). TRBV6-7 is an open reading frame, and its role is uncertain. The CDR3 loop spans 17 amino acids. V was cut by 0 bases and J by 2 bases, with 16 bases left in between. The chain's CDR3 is CASSYSKEGHDNTEAFF. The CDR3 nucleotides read TGTGCCAGCAGTTACTCGAAAGAAGGACATGACAACACTGAAGCTTTCTTT.

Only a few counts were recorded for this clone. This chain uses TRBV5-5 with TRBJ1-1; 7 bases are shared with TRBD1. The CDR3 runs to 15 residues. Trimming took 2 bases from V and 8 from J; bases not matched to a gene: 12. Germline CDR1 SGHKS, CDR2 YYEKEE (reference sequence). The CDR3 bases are TGTGCCAGCAGCTTAAGACAGGGTGAATTCGGGGAAGCTTTCTTT. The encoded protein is CASSLRQGEFGEAFF.

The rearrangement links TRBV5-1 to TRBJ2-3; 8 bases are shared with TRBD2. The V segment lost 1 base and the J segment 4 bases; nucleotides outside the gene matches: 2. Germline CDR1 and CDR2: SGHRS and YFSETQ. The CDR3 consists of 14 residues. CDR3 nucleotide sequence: TGCGCCAGCAGCTTGCAGCGGGGGCCAGATACGCAGTATTTT. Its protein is CASSLQRGPDTQYF.